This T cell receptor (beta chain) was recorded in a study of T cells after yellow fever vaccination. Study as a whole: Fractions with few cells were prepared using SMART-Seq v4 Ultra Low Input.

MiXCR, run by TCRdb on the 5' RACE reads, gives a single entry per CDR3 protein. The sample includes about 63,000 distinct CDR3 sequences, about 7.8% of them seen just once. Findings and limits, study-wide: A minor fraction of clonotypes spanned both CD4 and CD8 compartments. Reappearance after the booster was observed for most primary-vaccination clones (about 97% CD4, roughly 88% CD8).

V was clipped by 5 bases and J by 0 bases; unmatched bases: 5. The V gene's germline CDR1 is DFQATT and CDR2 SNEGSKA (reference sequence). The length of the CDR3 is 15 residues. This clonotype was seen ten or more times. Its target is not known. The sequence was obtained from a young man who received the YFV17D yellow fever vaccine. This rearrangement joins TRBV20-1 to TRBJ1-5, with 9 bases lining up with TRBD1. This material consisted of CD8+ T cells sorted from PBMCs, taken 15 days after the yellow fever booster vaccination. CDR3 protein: CSAPTGGYSNQPQHF. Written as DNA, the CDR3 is TGCAGTGCTCCGACAGGGGGGTATAGCAATCAGCCCCAGCATTTT.